The clone carrying this T cell receptor (beta chain) has only one observation. What it binds is unknown. This sample stems from a study of cytomegalovirus exposure and HLA in healthy donors. This PCR relied on a set of 60 Vbeta primers and 13 Jbeta primers. The protocol was immunoSEQ multiplex PCR, while the TCRdb copy is restricted to in-frame clones and leaves out a portion. The sample gives some 150,000 clones, approximately 82% of which show up once; more than 1.5% is in the top ten. General study findings and limits: Some V segments, including TRBV6-2 and TRBV6-3, were excluded as indistinguishable.

This CDR3 has 16 residues. Trimming took 0 bases from V and 4 from J; bases not matched to a gene: 5. Germline CDR1 LNHDA, CDR2 SQIVND (reference sequence). The source material was PBMCs. The V call is TRBV19, the J call TRBJ1-5, with TRBD1 matching 8 bases. The sequence was collected from a woman aged 40 to 55 in good health and CMV-seronegative. CDR3 residues: CASSIEVQGGNQPQHF. CDR3 DNA: TGTGCCAGTAGTATAGAGGTACAGGGGGGGAATCAGCCCCAGCATTTT.